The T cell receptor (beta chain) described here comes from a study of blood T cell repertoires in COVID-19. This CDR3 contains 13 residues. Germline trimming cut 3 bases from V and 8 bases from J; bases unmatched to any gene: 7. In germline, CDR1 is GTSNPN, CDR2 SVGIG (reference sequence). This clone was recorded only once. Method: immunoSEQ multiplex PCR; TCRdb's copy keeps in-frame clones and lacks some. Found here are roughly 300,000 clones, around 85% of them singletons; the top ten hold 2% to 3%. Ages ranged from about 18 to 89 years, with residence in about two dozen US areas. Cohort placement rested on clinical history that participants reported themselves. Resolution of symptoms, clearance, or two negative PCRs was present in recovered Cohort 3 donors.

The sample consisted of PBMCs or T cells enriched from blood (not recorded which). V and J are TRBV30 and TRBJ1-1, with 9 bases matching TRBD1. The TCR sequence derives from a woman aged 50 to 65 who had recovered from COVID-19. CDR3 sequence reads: CAWSPGQGREAFF. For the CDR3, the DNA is TGTGCCTGGAGCCCGGGACAGGGTCGCGAAGCTTTCTTT.